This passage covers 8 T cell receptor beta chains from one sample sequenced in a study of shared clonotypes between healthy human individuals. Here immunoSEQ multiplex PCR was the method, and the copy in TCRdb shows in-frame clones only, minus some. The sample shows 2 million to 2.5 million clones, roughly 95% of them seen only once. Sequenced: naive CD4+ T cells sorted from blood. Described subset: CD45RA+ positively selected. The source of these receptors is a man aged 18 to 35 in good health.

As DNA, the CDR3 is TGCGCCAGCAGCCAAGGTTTGGCAGGTGAGCAGTTCTTC. It translates to CASSQGLAGEQFF. The chain couples TRBV4-3 to TRBJ2-1; D gene ambiguous. The CDR3 totals 13 residues. Germline assignment: CDR1 LGHNA and CDR2 YSLEER. V lost 1 base and J 9 bases, leaving 10 bases between the germline ends.

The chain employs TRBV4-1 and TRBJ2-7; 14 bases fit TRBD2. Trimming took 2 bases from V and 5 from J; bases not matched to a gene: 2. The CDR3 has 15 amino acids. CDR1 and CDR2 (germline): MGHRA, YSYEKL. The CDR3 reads CASSQTGLAGDEQYF. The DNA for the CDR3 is TGCGCCAGCAGCCAAACGGGACTAGCGGGAGACGAGCAGTACTTC.

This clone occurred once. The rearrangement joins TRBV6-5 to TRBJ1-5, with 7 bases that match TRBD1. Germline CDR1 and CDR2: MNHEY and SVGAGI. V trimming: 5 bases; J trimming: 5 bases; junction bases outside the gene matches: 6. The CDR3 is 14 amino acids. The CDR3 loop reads CASSRGTDHQPQHF. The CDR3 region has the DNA TGTGCCAGCAGTCGGGGGACAGATCATCAGCCCCAGCATTTT.

CDR3 sequence: CASSLYPQDSYEQYF. CDR3 nucleotide sequence: TGTGCCAGCAGTTTATACCCACAGGACTCCTACGAGCAGTACTTC. The chain recombines TRBV28 with TRBJ2-7; D possibly corresponds to TRBD1 (5 bases). Trimming took off 1 base at V and 0 bases at J, with 10 bases between the two ends. This CDR3 comprises 15 residues. Per the germline V gene, CDR1 is MDHEN and CDR2 is SYDVKM.

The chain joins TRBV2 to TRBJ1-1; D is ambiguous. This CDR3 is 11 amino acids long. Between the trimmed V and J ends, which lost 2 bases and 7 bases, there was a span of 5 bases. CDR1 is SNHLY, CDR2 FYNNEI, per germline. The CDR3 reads CASSETVEAFF. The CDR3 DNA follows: TGTGCCAGCAGTGAAACAGTTGAAGCTTTCTTT.

The CDR3 coding sequence is TGTGCCTTCGGGGGAAGGGACTATGGCTACACCTTC. The encoded protein is CAFGGRDYGYTF. The chain employs TRBV30 and TRBJ1-2, with TRBD1 as a possible D gene (5 bases). The ends were cut back, 7 bases at V and 3 bases at J, with 12 bases in the middle. The CDR3 totals 12 residues. CDR1 and CDR2 (germline): GTSNPN, SVGIG (reference sequence).

The CDR3 spells CASSLGRPGGNSPLHF. CDR3 DNA: TGCGCCAGCAGCCTGGGGCGGCCCGGGGGGAATTCACCCCTCCACTTT. The chain employs TRBV5-1 and TRBJ1-6, with D possibly TRBD1 on 5 matching bases. Deletions cut 4 bases from V and 7 bases from J, with 18 bases between. This CDR3 contains 16 residues. CDR1 and CDR2 (germline): SGHRS, YFSETQ.

CDR3 in DNA: TGTGCCAGCAGCTTAGCACGGAAAGCTTTCTTT. It specifies CASSLARKAFF. The chain joins TRBV7-2 to TRBJ1-1, with D unresolved. The V end was cut by 0 bases, the J end by 9 bases, with 5 bases between. The germline V gene has CDR1 SGHTA and CDR2 FQGNSA. This CDR3 is 11 amino acids long.